This TCR beta chain was obtained from a study of monozygotic twins with inflammatory bowel disease. Germline CDR1 and CDR2: MNHEY and SMNVEV (reference sequence). The CDR3 has 15 amino acids. Study results and limitations: The sharing of clonotypes with others was lower in IBD patients than in healthy twins, especially with disease activity.

Eight cDNA synthesis reactions were run for every sample. TCRdb reanalyzed the 5' RACE reads and collapses them to one entry per CDR3 protein, without DNA. The sample's table shows some 150,000 distinct CDR3 sequences. Concerning this clonotype itself: Its antigen is unknown.

This receptor was identified in a human donor with ulcerative colitis or Crohn's disease, or a healthy co-twin of an affected twin (not recorded which). Sequenced: blood. The chain recombines TRBV27 with TRBJ2-7; TCRdb reports TRBD1, a call that lacks DNA to check it against. The CDR3 here is CASSLTSTGPHEQYF.